The next 28 T cell receptor beta chains were all read from a single sample in a study of spatial heterogeneity in lung cancer. The time point is: sample taken at primary tumor resection. TCRdb re-called the 5' RACE reads with MiXCR, one entry per CDR3 protein. The sample consists of about 45,000 distinct CDR3 sequences, under 7.5% of them appearing once. The source was PBMCs, collected at surgery. Source of these receptors: a female donor with early-stage non-small cell lung cancer.

This chain uses TRBV20-1 with TRBJ1-3, with D perhaps matching TRBD1 (6 bases). The CDR3 sequence is 19 residues long. CDR1 and CDR2 from the germline V gene are DFQATT and SNEGSKA (reference sequence). V dropped 3 bases and J dropped 0 bases, with 24 bases sitting between them. The CDR3 loop is CSASSDVGQPKLSGNTIYF. CDR3 bases: TGCAGTGCTAGTAGCGATGTAGGACAGCCGAAACTCTCTGGAAACACCATATATTTT.

This clonotype was found many times. This chain joins TRBV12-3 or TRBV12-4 and TRBJ2-5; the D is unclear. Trimming stripped 3 bases from V and 3 bases from J, with 2 bases between. CDR3 size: 11 residues. DNA of the CDR3: TGTGCCAGCAGTTTTAAAGAGACCCAGTACTTC. Its translation is CASSFKETQYF.

At least ten counts were recorded for this clonotype. The gene calls are TRBV28 and TRBJ2-7; 10 bases map to TRBD1. V lost 3 bases and J lost 4; bases outside the gene matches: 3. The CDR3 has 14 amino acids. Germline CDR1 is MDHEN and CDR2 is SYDVKM. The CDR3 bases are TGTGCCAGCAGTTTCCCGGGACAGGGGTACGAGCAGTACTTC. It yields the protein CASSFPGQGYEQYF.

This clonotype was picked up many times. The V call is TRBV12-3 or TRBV12-4, the J call TRBJ2-3; no reliable D call. This CDR3 has 14 amino acids. Trimming left V 2 bases short and J 4 bases short, with 10 bases between. CDR3 nucleotide sequence: TGTGCCAGCAGTTTAACCACGGCGGCAGATACGCAGTATTTT. Translating gives CASSLTTAADTQYF.

The table lists this clonotype with a few counts. One end of the junction fails to match germline, which may point to a read error. The chain couples TRBV20-1 to TRBJ1-1; the match to TRBD1 covers 10 bases. The CDR3 runs 14 residues. Germline V gene sequence: CDR1 DFQATT, CDR2 SNEGSKA (reference sequence). CDR3 DNA: TGCAGTGCTGCTAGACAGGGGGCCCCAACTGGAGCTTTCTTT. This translates into CSAARQGAPTGAFF.

This clonotype was counted at least ten times. The genes are TRBV5-6 and TRBJ1-1; TRBD1 aligns across 8 bases. This CDR3 region has 14 residues. Germline V gene sequence: CDR1 SGHDT, CDR2 YYEEEE. J lost 9 bases, V lost 4 bases, and 11 bases had no gene match. The CDR3 reads CASSPQTGGRQAFF. CDR3 sequence (DNA): TGTGCCAGCAGCCCGCAAACAGGGGGGAGGCAAGCTTTCTTT.

In its sample, this clonotype ranks as medium-sized (0.01 to 0.1%). V is TRBV7-9 and J is TRBJ2-7; a possible D gene is TRBD2 (6 bases). From germline, CDR1 is SEHNR and CDR2 FQNEAQ (reference sequence). The CDR3 has 14 residues. Trimming removed 3 bases at V and 2 bases at J, with 11 bases between. As DNA, the CDR3 is TGTGCCAGCAGCTTGTCGGGGGTCACCTACGAGCAGTACTTC. Translated, it gives CASSLSGVTYEQYF.

The chain links TRBV29-1 to TRBJ1-2, with D maybe TRBD1 (6 bases). The CDR3 consists of 16 residues. From germline, CDR1 is SQVTM and CDR2 ANQGSEA. Deletions cut 6 bases from V and 1 base from J, with 21 bases between. The chain's CDR3 is CSVRPQGHESNYGYTF. DNA of the CDR3: TGCAGCGTCCGCCCACAGGGACATGAGAGTAACTATGGCTACACCTTC. The full variable domain, its missing parts supplied by reference TRBV29-1 and TRBJ1-2, is SAVISQKPSRDICQRGTSLTIQCQVDSQVTMMFWYRQQPGQSLTLIATANQGSEATYESGFVIDKFPISRPNLTFSTLTVSNMSPEDSSIYLCSVRPQGHESNYGYTFGSGTRLTVV.

CDR3 sequence: CAISVWGGQYEQYF. The CDR3 DNA follows: TGTGCCATCAGTGTTTGGGGGGGCCAGTACGAGCAGTACTTC. V usage is TRBV10-3 and J usage is TRBJ2-7; possibly TRBD2 for D (7 bases). In germline, CDR1 is ENHRY, CDR2 SYGVKD. This CDR3 has 14 residues. The V end was cut by 4 bases, the J end by 4 bases, with 14 bases between.

This clonotype was seen a handful of times. The gene calls are TRBV20-1 and TRBJ2-3, with 13 bases that match TRBD2. CDR1 is DFQATT, CDR2 SNEGSKA, per germline (reference sequence). CDR3 length equals 17 residues. J gave up 1 base and V 0 bases, and 4 bases lay outside the gene matches. The CDR3: CSARDPGTSGGTDTQYF. The CDR3 DNA follows: TGCAGTGCTAGAGACCCCGGGACTAGCGGGGGCACAGATACGCAGTATTTT.

This clonotype has ten or more counts. The chain has TRBV5-1 and TRBJ2-2, with a possible D match to TRBD1 (5 bases). V was pared by 4 bases and J by 0 bases, with 10 bases between. The CDR3 is 15 amino acids. The germline CDR1 and CDR2 sequences are SGHRS and YFSETQ. The CDR3 is CASSQTVANTGELFF. The DNA for the CDR3 is TGCGCCAGCAGCCAGACAGTCGCGAACACCGGGGAGCTGTTTTTT.

This clonotype was detected ten times or more. V is TRBV10-3 and J is TRBJ2-3, with D hard to call. V was shortened by 4 bases and J by 3 bases, with 8 bases between the two germline ends. In germline, CDR1 is ENHRY, CDR2 SYGVKD. The CDR3 is made up of 13 amino acids. CDR3 sequence (DNA): TGTGCCATCAGTGGCGTGGTAACAGATACGCAGTATTTT. Its protein is CAISGVVTDTQYF.

This clonotype was detected ten times or more. J is TRBJ1-4 and V is TRBV10-3; D is perhaps TRBD1 (6 bases). Germline CDR1 reads ENHRY; CDR2 reads SYGVKD. The CDR3 contains 14 residues. V lost 3 bases and J lost 7, with 12 bases in between. The CDR3, as DNA: TGTGCCATCAGTGAAGGGGGTGCGGGTGAAAAACTGTTTTTT. Amino acid sequence: CAISEGGAGEKLFF.

This clonotype was observed many times. The V call is TRBV6-6, the J call TRBJ1-1, with D unresolved. V was trimmed by 7 bases and J by 6 bases, leaving 12 bases between them. Germline V lookup: CDR1 MNHNY, CDR2 SVGAGI (reference sequence). The CDR3 is 12 residues long. CDR3 region: CASNRGSAEAFF. The CDR3 DNA sequence: TGTGCCAGCAACCGGGGAAGCGCTGAAGCTTTCTTT.

Many counts were recorded for this clonotype. Here the CDR3 reads CASSQDLAGGTDTQYF. CDR3 in DNA: TGCGCCAGCAGCCAAGATTTAGCGGGGGGAACAGATACGCAGTATTTT. The gene calls are TRBV4-3 and TRBJ2-3, with TRBD2 matching over 10 bases. In germline, CDR1 is LGHNA, CDR2 YSLEER. The V and J ends lost 0 bases and 3 bases, in that order; junction bases with no gene match: 3. The CDR3 contains 16 residues.

This clonotype turned up a few times. This chain connects TRBV10-2 to TRBJ2-1, with 11 bases lining up with TRBD2. Germline V lookup: CDR1 WSHSY, CDR2 SAAADI. With 6 bases clipped from V and 2 bases from J, the junction kept 6 bases outside the gene matches. The CDR3 contains 16 residues. CDR3: CASSALAGAPYNEQFF. As DNA, the CDR3 is TGCGCCAGCAGCGCACTAGCGGGGGCCCCCTACAATGAGCAGTTCTTC.

This clonotype appeared a few times. This chain uses TRBV20-1 with TRBJ2-3; D is unclear. This CDR3 region has 12 residues. Germline V lookup: CDR1 DFQATT, CDR2 SNEGSKA (reference sequence). V lost 2 bases and J lost 1, with 4 bases in between. The CDR3 DNA follows: TGCAGTGCTAGACCCGGCACAGATACGCAGTATTTT. This codes for CSARPGTDTQYF.

The table lists this clonotype with many counts. This rearrangement joins TRBV7-2 to TRBJ2-3; TRBD2 aligns across 7 bases. CDR1 SGHTA and CDR2 FQGNSA come from the germline V gene. V lost 8 bases, J lost 3 bases, and 11 bases stayed unmatched. The CDR3 length is 15 residues. CDR3 protein: CASVETSPLTDTQYF. The CDR3 DNA sequence: TGTGCCAGCGTGGAGACTAGCCCCCTAACAGATACGCAGTATTTT.

This clonotype occurred a few times. V gene TRBV29-1 combines with J gene TRBJ2-2; D is uncertain. The ends were cut back, 7 bases at V and 2 bases at J, with 11 bases in the middle. The CDR3 covers 13 residues. The germline V gene has CDR1 SQVTM and CDR2 ANQGSEA. CDR3 loop: CSAAQPNTGELFF. The CDR3 bases are TGCAGCGCCGCGCAGCCCAACACCGGGGAGCTGTTTTTT.

This clonotype has more than one count but fewer than ten. V usage is TRBV11-2 and J usage is TRBJ2-2; 7 nucleotides agree with TRBD1. The germline V gene encodes CDR1 SGHAT and CDR2 FQNNGV. Trimming at V came to 5 bases and at J to 0 bases, leaving 3 bases not matched to a gene. The CDR3 totals 15 residues. The CDR3 DNA sequence: TGTGCCAGCAGCAAGGGGGCCGCGAACACCGGGGAGCTGTTTTTT. Translation: CASSKGAANTGELFF.

The sample holds many counts of this clonotype. The chain carries TRBV7-2 and TRBJ2-3, with 9 bases aligning to TRBD2. There are 16 residues in the CDR3. V was clipped by 0 bases and J by 3 bases; unmatched bases: 4. The germline V gene has CDR1 SGHTA and CDR2 FQGNSA. CDR3 amino acids: CASSLAGGGATDTQYF. The CDR3 DNA reads as TGTGCCAGCAGCTTAGCGGGCGGGGGGGCAACAGATACGCAGTATTTT.

Many counts were recorded for this clonotype. The rearrangement uses TRBV3-1 and TRBJ1-1, with unresolved D. Germline V gene data show CDR1 as LGHDT and CDR2 as YNNKEL (reference sequence). The CDR3 runs 14 residues. The V end lost 8 bases, the J end lost 2 bases, and 15 bases lay between the germline ends. In DNA form, the CDR3 reads TGTGCCAGCCGGGCCGCAGATTCAAACACTGAAGCTTTCTTT. Amino acid sequence: CASRAADSNTEAFF.

This clonotype was recorded many times. The chain combines TRBV6-1 with TRBJ2-3, with D perhaps matching TRBD1 (5 bases). CDR1 and CDR2 from the germline V gene are MNHNS and SASEGT. The CDR3 length is 15 residues. V lost 3 bases and J 2 bases, leaving 12 bases between the germline ends. The CDR3 is CASSEGRVITDTQYF. The CDR3 nucleotides are TGTGCCAGCAGTGAGGGCAGGGTGATCACAGATACGCAGTATTTT.

The chain combines TRBV4-1 with TRBJ2-7; D remains unclear. Germline V gene sequence: CDR1 MGHRA, CDR2 YSYEKL. V shed 0 bases and J shed 0 bases, with 6 bases lying between them. The CDR3 spans 14 residues. This CDR3 is CASSQDRPSYEQYF. CDR3 DNA: TGCGCCAGCAGCCAAGATCGGCCCTCCTACGAGCAGTACTTC.

Many counts were recorded for this clonotype. The rearrangement uses TRBV7-9 and TRBJ1-1; D is unclear. The CDR3 is 15 amino acids. From germline, CDR1 is SEHNR and CDR2 FQNEAQ (reference sequence). V lost 3 bases, J lost 0 bases, and 11 bases lay in between. This chain's CDR3 is CASSFSSLMNTEAFF. The CDR3 bases are TGTGCCAGCAGCTTCTCGTCGTTAATGAACACTGAAGCTTTCTTT.

This clonotype was counted many times. The rearrangement links TRBV6-6 to TRBJ1-1; D remains unclear. Germline lookup yields CDR1 MNHNY and CDR2 SVGAGI (reference sequence). The V end was cut by 8 bases, the J end by 6 bases, with 10 bases between. The length of the CDR3 is 11 residues. Here the CDR3 DNA reads TGTGCCAGCCTCAGAGTTCCTGAAGCTTTCTTT. It translates to CASLRVPEAFF.

This clonotype was detected many times. The rearrangement links TRBV11-2 to TRBJ2-2; 7 bases are a match to TRBD1. The germline V gene has CDR1 SGHAT and CDR2 FQNNGV. V dropped 5 bases and J dropped 6; count of bases not matched to a gene: 9. The length of the CDR3 is 15 residues. CDR3 coding DNA: TGTGCCAGCAGCGCTTCGAGGGGGCTCGCCGGGGAGCTGTTTTTT. This codes for CASSASRGLAGELFF.

The chain recombines TRBV6-2 or TRBV6-3 with TRBJ1-5, with D possibly being TRBD1 (5 bases). Deletions cut 2 bases from V and 1 base from J, with 9 bases between. Germline lookup yields CDR1 MNHEY and CDR2 SVGEGT. The CDR3 totals 15 residues. The CDR3 DNA sequence: TGTGCCAGCAGTTACGTCAGGGTCAGCAATCAGCCCCAGCATTTT. Residues: CASSYVRVSNQPQHF.